What follows are 25 T cell receptor beta chains derived from one specimen sequenced in a study of identical twins (dated by TCRdb to the mid-2010s). Receptor amplification or capture employed 5' RACE. The sequencer was an Illumina HiSeq 2000. The public reads were quality trimmed at Q25 with fastp and then assembled into clones with MiXCR by TCRdb, keeping productive beta chains. For every CDR3 protein sequence, its rows merge into one entry that carries the most common genes and DNA. This sample has 150,000 or so distinct CDR3 sequences in its table, and under 4.5% of those were observed once. The top ten clonotypes cover around 8% of the sample. Material: memory T cells sorted from blood. In the paper's terms, the cell subset or site label means: CD45RO+ enriched T cells. All receptors derive from a man younger than 30 in good health.

This clonotype was observed many times. This chain links TRBV14 with TRBJ1-2; D ambiguous. Trimming stripped 6 bases from V and 4 bases from J, with 18 bases between. Germline CDR1 reads SGHDN; CDR2 reads FVKESK. There are 15 residues in the CDR3. The CDR3 is CASSHLGILSYGYTF. The DNA for the CDR3 is TGTGCCAGCAGTCACCTCGGGATCCTCTCCTATGGCTACACCTTC.

This clonotype was recorded at least ten times. The V and J genes are TRBV29-1 and TRBJ2-3; 7 nucleotides line up with TRBD2. The V gene end was trimmed by 1 base and the J gene end by 0 bases; junction bases not matched to a gene: 10. CDR1 is SQVTM, CDR2 ANQGSEA, per germline. The CDR3 is 17 amino acids. As DNA, the CDR3 is TGCAGCGTTGAAGGGGGACGTCTAGCGGCTAGCACAGATACGCAGTATTTT. Protein sequence: CSVEGGRLAASTDTQYF.

The sample holds many counts of this clonotype. The chain employs TRBV6-6 and TRBJ1-3; D call uncertain. The germline V and J ends were trimmed by 6 bases and 2 bases, with 8 bases remaining between them. CDR1 and CDR2 (germline): MNHNY, SVGAGI (reference sequence). CDR3 length: 13 residues. The CDR3 DNA is TGTGCCAGCAGCCTAACGGCTGGAAACACCATATATTTT. Protein product: CASSLTAGNTIYF.

This clonotype was seen many times. The chain carries TRBV6-1 and TRBJ1-5; 8 bases line up with TRBD1. The germline V gene has CDR1 MNHNS and CDR2 SASEGT. With V trimmed by 8 bases and J by 2 bases, 11 bases remained unmatched. This CDR3 has 16 amino acids. The chain's CDR3 is CASASAGGHGNQPQHF. The CDR3 bases are TGTGCCAGCGCGTCCGCAGGGGGCCATGGCAATCAGCCCCAGCATTTT.

This clonotype has at least ten counts. The chain is built from TRBV29-1 and TRBJ2-7; TRBD1 agrees at 9 bases. The CDR3 runs to 14 residues. The germline V gene encodes CDR1 SQVTM and CDR2 ANQGSEA. The ends lost 6 bases at V and 6 bases at J; junction bases unmatched: 12. Here the CDR3 reads CSVKNRDRVSEQYF. DNA for the CDR3: TGCAGCGTCAAAAACCGGGACAGGGTATCCGAGCAGTACTTC.

This clonotype has ten or more counts. The chain combines TRBV27 with TRBJ2-1; D call uncertain. Deletions cut 0 bases from V and 7 bases from J, with 7 bases between. The CDR3 spans 13 residues. The germline CDR1 and CDR2 sequences are MNHEY and SMNVEV (reference sequence). The CDR3: CASSLSHRNEQFF. CDR3 bases: TGTGCCAGCAGTTTATCCCACCGGAATGAGCAGTTCTTC.

This clonotype occurred many times. The gene calls are TRBV6-5 and TRBJ2-7, with TRBD1 matching over 9 bases. Looked up from germline, CDR1 is MNHEY and CDR2 is SVGAGI. This CDR3 is built from 14 residues. Trimming at V came to 5 bases and at J to 3 bases, leaving 5 bases not matched to a gene. This CDR3 reads CASSNPGQGYEQYF. CDR3 DNA: TGTGCCAGCAGTAACCCGGGACAGGGCTACGAGCAGTACTTC.

This clonotype was recorded at least ten times. The chain links TRBV6-1 to TRBJ2-1, with 15 bases identical to TRBD2. Germline loops: CDR1 MNHNS, CDR2 SASEGT. J was trimmed by 7 bases and V by 5 bases; bases with no gene match: 6. The CDR3 loop spans 16 amino acids. The CDR3 nucleotides are TGTGCCAGCAGTCCCCCCGGGACTAGCGGGAGGAATGAGCAGTTCTTC. Translating gives CASSPPGTSGRNEQFF.

This clonotype was counted at least ten times. The chain joins TRBV5-5 to TRBJ2-6; D call uncertain. V was cut by 2 bases and J by 0 bases, with 6 bases left in between. The CDR3 runs to 15 residues. CDR1 and CDR2 from the germline V gene are SGHKS and YYEKEE (reference sequence). The CDR3 sequence: CASSLGLSGANVLTF. The DNA of the CDR3 is TGTGCCAGCAGCTTAGGTCTCTCTGGGGCCAACGTCCTGACTTTC.

This clonotype was seen ten or more times. The CDR3 sequence: CAISKTGREAFF. Written as DNA, the CDR3 is TGTGCCATCAGCAAGACAGGGCGAGAAGCTTTCTTT. The chain has TRBV10-3 and TRBJ1-1; TRBD1 agrees at 7 bases. The germline V gene has CDR1 ENHRY and CDR2 SYGVKD. This CDR3 spans 12 amino acids. Trimming took 6 bases from V and 8 from J; bases not matched to a gene: 6.

The sample holds many counts of this clonotype. The CDR3 DNA follows: TGCAGTGCTGTGGGACACCTGAACACTGAAGCTTTCTTT. This translates into CSAVGHLNTEAFF. The chain recombines TRBV20-1 with TRBJ1-1, with D possibly being TRBD1 (6 bases). Germline assignment: CDR1 DFQATT and CDR2 SNEGSKA (reference sequence). This CDR3 region has 13 residues. V lost 5 bases and J 0 bases, leaving 10 bases between the germline ends.

The gene calls are TRBV19 and TRBJ2-3; TRBD2 aligns across 10 bases. With 6 bases clipped from V and 8 bases from J, the junction kept 8 bases outside the gene matches. This CDR3 comprises 14 residues. Germline V gene sequence: CDR1 LNHDA, CDR2 SQIVND (reference sequence). The CDR3 loop is CASRAGLAVATQYF. The CDR3 coding sequence is TGTGCCAGTAGGGCCGGACTAGCGGTCGCTACGCAGTATTTT.

This clonotype was observed at least ten times. The genes are TRBV30 and TRBJ2-7; 10 nucleotides agree with TRBD2. This CDR3 comprises 11 residues. Germline lookup yields CDR1 GTSNPN and CDR2 SVGIG (reference sequence). The V gene end was trimmed by 5 bases and the J gene end by 5 bases; junction bases not matched to a gene: 0. DNA for the CDR3: TGTGCCTGGGGACTAGCGGACGAGCAGTACGTC. As protein: CAWGLADEQYV.

This clonotype was observed many times. The genes are TRBV5-4 and TRBJ2-5, with 7 bases matching TRBD1. The CDR3 consists of 15 residues. Germline-derived CDR1 and CDR2 are SGHNT and YYREEE (reference sequence). The V segment lost 4 bases and the J segment 6 bases; nucleotides outside the gene matches: 12. The CDR3 is CASSNDRTGGKTQYF. The DNA for the CDR3 is TGTGCCAGCAGCAATGACCGGACAGGAGGAAAGACCCAGTACTTC.

This clonotype appeared many times. The V and J genes are TRBV12-3 or TRBV12-4 and TRBJ2-1; a possible D gene is TRBD1 (6 bases). The ends were cut back, 5 bases at V and 7 bases at J, with 27 bases in the middle. The CDR3 extends over 18 amino acids. The CDR3 nucleotides read TGTGCCAGCAGTGCGCTAGACGGGACACCGAACGGGCCTAATGAGCAGTTCTTC. Translation gives CASSALDGTPNGPNEQFF.

This clonotype was seen repeatedly, ten times or more. The J gene is TRBJ1-4, the V gene TRBV7-2; the D is unclear. V dropped 7 bases and J dropped 5 bases, with 14 bases sitting between them. This CDR3 region has 14 residues. In germline, CDR1 is SGHTA, CDR2 FQGNSA. CDR3 residues: CASTFQVGNEKLFF. DNA for the CDR3: TGTGCCAGCACTTTCCAAGTGGGAAATGAAAAACTGTTTTTT.

This clonotype came up many times. The chain employs TRBV4-3 and TRBJ1-5; no firm D call. V was shortened by 3 bases and J by 2 bases, with 8 bases between the two germline ends. The CDR3 is made up of 14 amino acids. Germline CDR1 LGHNA, CDR2 YSLEER. CDR3 region: CASSHWGGNQPQHF. CDR3 bases: TGCGCCAGCAGCCACTGGGGTGGCAATCAGCCCCAGCATTTT.

In its sample, this clonotype was seen many times. V and J are TRBV28 and TRBJ2-2, with D uncertain. The V and J ends lost 8 bases and 4 bases respectively, with 11 bases between them. CDR1 is MDHEN and CDR2 is SYDVKM in the germline V gene. This CDR3 is built from 13 residues. CDR3 sequence (DNA): TGTGCCAGCGTAGCAGTCTTCACCGGGGAGCTGTTTTTT. As protein: CASVAVFTGELFF.

This clonotype was detected many times. The chain links TRBV7-2 to TRBJ2-7; 7 bases are shared with TRBD2. The CDR3 is 15 amino acids. The germline gives CDR1 SGHTA, CDR2 FQGNSA. With V trimmed by 0 bases and J by 2 bases, 4 bases remained unmatched. The chain's CDR3 is CASSLAGGSTYEQYF. The CDR3 coding sequence is TGTGCCAGCAGCTTAGCTGGCGGGAGCACCTACGAGCAGTACTTC.

This clonotype was recorded many times. The chain carries TRBV7-6 and TRBJ2-1, with TRBD2 as a possible D gene (5 bases). Per the germline V gene, CDR1 is SGHVS and CDR2 is FNYEAQ. Deletions cut 3 bases from V and 4 bases from J, with 7 bases between. The CDR3 covers 13 residues. This CDR3 reads CASSFQRYNEQFF. The CDR3 region has the DNA TGTGCCAGCAGCTTTCAGCGGTACAATGAGCAGTTCTTC.

This clonotype occurred many times. The chain is built from TRBV20-1 and TRBJ2-1; 8 nucleotides match TRBD2. Germline V gene data show CDR1 as DFQATT and CDR2 as SNEGSKA (reference sequence). There are 17 residues in the CDR3. The V segment lost 3 bases and the J segment 7 bases; nucleotides outside the gene matches: 17. CDR3 region: CSASGNGASGSVNEQFF. The CDR3 coding sequence is TGCAGTGCTAGCGGCAATGGGGCCAGCGGGAGTGTGAATGAGCAGTTCTTC.

This clonotype has a count of ten or more. The CDR3 here is CSARGQGQSNYGYTF. The CDR3 DNA sequence: TGCAGTGCTAGAGGGCAGGGACAATCTAACTATGGCTACACCTTC. The genes are TRBV20-1 and TRBJ1-2; D is possibly TRBD1 (6 bases). CDR1 is DFQATT, CDR2 SNEGSKA, per germline (reference sequence). V was pared by 1 base and J by 0 bases, with 12 bases between. The CDR3 is 15 amino acids.

This clonotype was detected many times. The chain carries TRBV12-3 or TRBV12-4 and TRBJ2-1, with 11 nucleotides matching TRBD2. The CDR3 sequence is 17 residues long. Trimming took 1 base from V and 6 from J; bases not matched to a gene: 8. CDR3 in amino acids: CASSLDYGLAGGNEQFF. The CDR3 bases are TGTGCCAGCAGTTTAGATTATGGGCTAGCGGGAGGCAATGAGCAGTTCTTC.

The sample holds a few counts of this clonotype. The chain carries TRBV21-1 and TRBJ2-7; whether TRBD2, the table's D call, matches the DNA was not checked. TRBV21-1 is shown as a pseudogene. The CDR3 contains 17 residues. The CDR3 sequence is CASSKDATGGRSYEQYV. The CDR3 nucleotides read TGTGCCAGCAGCAAAGACGCTACGGGAGGCCGCTCCTACGAGCAGTACGTC.

There are many counts of this clonotype. The gene calls are TRBV5-1 and TRBJ2-4, with D maybe TRBD1 (5 bases). The V gene's germline CDR1 is SGHRS and CDR2 YFSETQ. CDR3 length equals 15 residues. The V gene lost 4 bases and the J gene lost 0 bases, with 11 bases spanning the gap. CDR3 in amino acids: CASSPTGEAKNIQYF. CDR3 nucleotides: TGCGCCAGCAGCCCTACAGGAGAAGCCAAAAACATTCAGTACTTC. The full variable domain, completed using reference TRBV5-1 and TRBJ2-4, is KAGVTQTPRYLIKTRGQQVTLSCSPISGHRSVSWYQQTPGQGLQFLFEYFSETQRNKGNFPGRFSGRQFSNSRSEMNVSTLELGDSALYLCASSPTGEAKNIQYFGAGTRLSVL.